This TCR beta chain emerged from a study of regulatory T cells in long-lasting Graves disease. This clonotype has just a few counts. Trimming stripped 1 base from V and 1 base from J, with 11 bases between. The length of the CDR3 is 14 residues. Germline V gene data show CDR1 as GTSNPN and CDR2 as SVGIG (reference sequence). Time point: newly diagnosed GD, antithyroid drugs for less than 3 months. RNA from PBMCs was the source of the TCR library. One endocrinology department in Xi'an, China, was where patients came from. EDTA tubes received 7.5 to 9 milliliters of collected peripheral blood. CDR3 regions were amplified by Arm-PCR using iRepertoire HTBI primers to build TCR beta libraries. TCRdb reprocessed the multiplex PCR reads via MiXCR and lists one record per CDR3 protein. The sample shows hundreds of thousands of distinct CDR3 sequences, around 15% of them seen only once. This sample was also put to use in a study of T cells in Graves' hyperthyroidism and ophthalmopathy. From that paper: Graves' hyperthyroidism qualified as stable when ophthalmopathy did not progress within 18 months. Most thyroid clonotypes expanded above 0.001 were also detected in blood.

The gene calls are TRBV30 and TRBJ2-7; TRBD2 is a possible D gene (5 bases). The sample consisted of peripheral blood mononuclear cells (PBMCs), taken at new diagnosis, from a patient treated with antithyroid drugs. The receptor was derived from a middle-aged man with Graves disease. CDR3 region: CAWSDRGGSYEQYF. For the CDR3, the DNA is TGTGCCTGGAGTGACCGCGGAGGATCCTACGAGCAGTACTTC.